The rows below give T cell receptor beta chains drawn from one sample of a study of shared clonotypes between healthy human individuals. The table came from immunoSEQ multiplex PCR; TCRdb's copy has only in-frame clones and leaves some out. The profile shows some 350,000 clones, approximately 74% of them singletons. Sequencing input: memory CD4+ T cells sorted from blood. These receptors all stem from a man between 25 and 39 years old in good health. Each CDR3 is given with its conserved first and last residue.

cdr3_aa j_call v_call
CAGNRAPNYGYTF TRBJ1-2 TRBV6-1
CASSPNQNTEAFF TRBJ1-1 TRBV18
CASSVGALYNEQFF TRBJ2-1 TRBV6-1
CASSTPQGPGTEAFF TRBJ1-1 TRBV28
CASSQDPQTSHGYTF TRBJ1-2 TRBV4-3
CASSPETGEGISQVF TRBJ2-1 TRBV7-9
CASSLVSRWQGHQPQHF TRBJ1-5 TRBV28
CASSFSAEGARGAFF TRBJ1-1 TRBV13
CASSTHGTSGRDTQYF TRBJ2-3 TRBV11-1
CAWSVPPGSTDTQYF TRBJ2-3 TRBV30
CASSLPAETQYF TRBJ2-5 TRBV5-4
CASSEFRDRTPQETQYF TRBJ2-5 TRBV6-1
CATSRSPGPNLPHEQFF TRBJ2-1 TRBV15
CASSEVRRLAGGGFYNEQFF TRBJ2-1 TRBV6-1
CASSYGGKTEAFF TRBJ1-1 TRBV9
CASIPLAGGGEQFF TRBJ2-1 TRBV6-1
CASSSIRDGHQPQHF TRBJ1-5 TRBV7-3
CSARFPDTQYF TRBJ2-3 TRBV20-1
CSVGDTGELFF TRBJ2-2 TRBV29-1
CASSLSSIWGQYF TRBJ2-7 TRBV28
CASSQFRQGMEGYTF TRBJ1-2 TRBV4-1
CASSPHPGQGDTEAFF TRBJ1-1 TRBV14
CASSVDSTRQETQYF TRBJ2-5 TRBV9
CASSWVRGRQETQYF TRBJ2-5 TRBV11-2
CASRRGQGQNQPQHF TRBJ1-5 TRBV28
CASSLRSGGDNEQFF TRBJ2-1 TRBV5-1
CASSGPFQETQYF TRBJ2-5 TRBV2
CASSPQGTGVYEQYF TRBJ2-7 TRBV5-1
CASSFASGRVFF TRBJ2-1 TRBV27
CASSVASQGSTETQYF TRBJ2-5 TRBV9
CASSLTGSDHEQYF TRBJ2-7 TRBV28
CASSLDRVGGESAGELFF TRBJ2-2 TRBV11-2
CASSPDVSEKLFF TRBJ1-4 TRBV9
CASTVEETQYF TRBJ2-5 TRBV2
CASSLVFEAFF TRBJ1-1 TRBV7-9
CASSYTWERETQYF TRBJ2-5 TRBV6-6
CAWNVKGNNQPQHF TRBJ1-5 TRBV30
CASSFPRQGGTEAFF TRBJ1-1 TRBV5-1
CASSRQDRVDEQFF TRBJ2-1 TRBV5-1
CASSPSVGGEIYGYTF TRBJ1-2 TRBV5-1
CSVARQGTVGTGELFF TRBJ2-2 TRBV29-1
CASSLFLAGGGRETQYF TRBJ2-5 TRBV5-1
CASSGGRLAPTTNEKLFF TRBJ1-4 TRBV2
CASSMDTNYGYTF TRBJ1-2 TRBV6-1
CASSLDLLSLGGEGNEQFF TRBJ2-1 TRBV11-2
CASSQETPGGTTEKLFF TRBJ1-4 TRBV4-3
CASSLLTEHEQYF TRBJ2-7 TRBV7-9
CASSPPGTSGNPSSGANVLTF TRBJ2-6 TRBV4-2
CAWGNRRTKRGTEAFF TRBJ1-1 TRBV30
CASRVGDGYTF TRBJ1-2 TRBV6-1
CASSLALAGPYEQYF TRBJ2-7 TRBV13
CASSLRGQSTDTQYF TRBJ2-3 TRBV11-2
CASSLAGAKNIQYF TRBJ2-4 TRBV11-2
CASRSAGSGANVLTF TRBJ2-6 TRBV7-9
CASSLGQQNEQFF TRBJ2-1 TRBV5-1
CASSEFGRSGYEQYF TRBJ2-7 TRBV6-1